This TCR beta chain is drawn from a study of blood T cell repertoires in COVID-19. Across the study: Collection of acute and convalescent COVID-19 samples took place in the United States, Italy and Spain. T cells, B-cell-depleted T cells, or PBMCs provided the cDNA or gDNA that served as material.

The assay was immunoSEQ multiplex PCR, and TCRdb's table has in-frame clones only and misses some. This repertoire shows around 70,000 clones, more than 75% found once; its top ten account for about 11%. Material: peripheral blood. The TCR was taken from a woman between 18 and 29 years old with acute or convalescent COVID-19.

As DNA, the CDR3 is TGCGCCAGCAGCCAAGAGGGATCTAGGACTAGCGGGAGTTATCTCAATGAGCAGTTCTTC. Protein: CASSQEGSRTSGSYLNEQFF. This chain joins TRBV4-1 and TRBJ2-1; 13 bases agree with TRBD2. The CDR3 has 20 amino acids. Germline values: CDR1 MGHRA, CDR2 YSYEKL. The trim removed 0 bases at V and 6 bases at J, leaving 14 bases unmatched.